The entry below gives a single TCR beta chain sequence along with its context. The specificity of this receptor is unknown. No clone much larger than this one lies a single base away; base qualities are absent. The collaborating institutions used their own protocols to collect whole blood in K2EDTA tubes. Collaborator samples were shipped for TCRbeta analysis as frozen whole blood, isolated PBMCs, or DNA extracted from either sample type. This entry belongs to a study of blood T cell repertoires in COVID-19 (dated by TCRdb to about 2020). Broadly, across the study: Collaborator samples came from the United States, Italy and Spain and covered acute and convalescent phases of COVID-19. Sample metadata almost always included a de-identified subject ID, COVID-19 status, age in years and sex. The prospective study material was composed of cDNA or gDNA derived from T cells, B-cell-depleted T cells, or PBMCs. Where available, HLA class I and class II types were obtained from metadata supplied by the sample provider rather than from assay-based typing. The repertoires were made available in a free public database intended to serve as a resource for research on the immune response to SARS-CoV-2. Samples were obtained from the ongoing ImmuneRACE study (first 160 participants) and from about 1,300 subjects provided by 6 global collaborators. Subjects who had been exposed to COVID-19, were actively infected with it, or had recovered from it provided the deeply sampled blood TCRbeta repertoires that made up the dataset.

TCRbeta CDR3 regions were amplified from genomic DNA using the immunoSEQ Assay, a bias-controlled multiplex PCR. Processing in the source paper ran as follows. The number of nucleated cells in each sample was estimated by amplification of reference gene primers within the assay. To quantify the absolute abundance of each unique TCRbeta CDR3 rearrangement, sequence reads were collapsed and filtered. For each sample, productive Simpson clonality was calculated as the square root of Simpson's diversity index across productive rearrangements. In its TCRdb copy, this immuneACCESS table keeps in-frame sequences only and misses some clones. Where compared with another copy, unresolved V genes explain less than half of these, and the others have no known cause. Clonal size and the V and J genes are those of that table, whereas D and trimming came from the DNA. The sample records 60,000 to 90,000 clones, around 90% of which are singletons. The ten largest clones represent roughly 0.8% of the sample.

General conclusions and limits of the study: How much clinical and demographic metadata was included differed by source and by participant, and the metadata was provided uncurated.

Trimming takes 8 bases from V and 4 bases from J, and the germline ends sit 15 bases apart. CDR1 and CDR2 (ENHRY, SYGVKD) derive from the germline V gene. The CDR3 covers 14 residues, taking in both the cysteine and the phenylalanine. Of all the DNA, just the CDR3 is kept, 42 bases in frame from base 1. The receptor comes from a woman of 80 years or more with acute or convalescent COVID-19. The chain couples TRBV10-3 to TRBJ1-5; the D region possibly corresponds to TRBD1 (6 bases align). Sequencing was carried out using peripheral blood. The sequence in DNA is TGTGCCATCTCAACGACAGGTTATAATCAGCCCCAGCATTTT. It codes for CAISTTGYNQPQHF.